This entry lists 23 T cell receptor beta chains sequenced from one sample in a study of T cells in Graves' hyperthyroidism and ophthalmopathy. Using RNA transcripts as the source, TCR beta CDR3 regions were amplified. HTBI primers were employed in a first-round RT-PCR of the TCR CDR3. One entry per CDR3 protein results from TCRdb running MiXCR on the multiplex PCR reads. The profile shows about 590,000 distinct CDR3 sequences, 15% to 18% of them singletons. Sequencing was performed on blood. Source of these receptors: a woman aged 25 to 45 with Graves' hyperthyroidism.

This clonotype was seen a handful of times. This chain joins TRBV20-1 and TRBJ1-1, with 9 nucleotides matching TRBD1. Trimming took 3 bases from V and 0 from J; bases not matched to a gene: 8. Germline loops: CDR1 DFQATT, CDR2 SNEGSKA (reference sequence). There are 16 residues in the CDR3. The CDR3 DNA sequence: TGCAGTGCTAGGCGAACAGGGGGCAGGTTGAACACTGAAGCTTTCTTT. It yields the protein CSARRTGGRLNTEAFF.

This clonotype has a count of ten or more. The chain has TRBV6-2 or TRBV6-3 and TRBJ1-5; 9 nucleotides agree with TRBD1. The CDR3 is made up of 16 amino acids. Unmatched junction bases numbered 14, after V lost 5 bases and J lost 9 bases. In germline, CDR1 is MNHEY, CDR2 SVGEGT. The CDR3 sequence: CASSPRDREVYGPQHF. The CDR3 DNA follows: TGTGCCAGCAGTCCCCGGGACAGGGAGGTGTACGGGCCCCAGCATTTT.

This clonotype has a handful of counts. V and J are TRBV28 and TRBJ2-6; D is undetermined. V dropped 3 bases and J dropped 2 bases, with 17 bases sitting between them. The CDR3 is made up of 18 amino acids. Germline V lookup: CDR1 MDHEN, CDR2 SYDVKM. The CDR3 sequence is CASSFLGDTLPGANVLTF. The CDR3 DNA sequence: TGTGCCAGCAGTTTCTTGGGTGACACCTTGCCTGGGGCCAACGTCCTGACTTTC.

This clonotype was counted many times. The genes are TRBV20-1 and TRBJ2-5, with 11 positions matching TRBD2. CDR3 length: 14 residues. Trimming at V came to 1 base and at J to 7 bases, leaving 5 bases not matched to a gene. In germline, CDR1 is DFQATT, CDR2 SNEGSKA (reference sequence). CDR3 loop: CSARAGLAGGTQYF. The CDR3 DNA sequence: TGCAGTGCTAGAGCAGGACTAGCGGGCGGGACCCAGTACTTC.

CDR3 protein: CSAHREDFMNTEAFF. As DNA, the CDR3 is TGCAGTGCGCACCGGGAGGACTTTATGAACACTGAAGCTTTCTTT. The chain combines TRBV20-1 with TRBJ1-1; D is ambiguous. This CDR3 has 15 residues. CDR1 is DFQATT, CDR2 SNEGSKA, per germline (reference sequence). Trimming took off 6 bases at V and 0 bases at J, with 17 bases between the two ends.

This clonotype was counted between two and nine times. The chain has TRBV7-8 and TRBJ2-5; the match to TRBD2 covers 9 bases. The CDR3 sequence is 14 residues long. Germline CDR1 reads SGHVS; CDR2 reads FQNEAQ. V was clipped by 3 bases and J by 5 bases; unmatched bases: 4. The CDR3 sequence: CASSFWTSVETQYF. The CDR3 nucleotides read TGTGCCAGCAGCTTCTGGACTAGCGTGGAGACCCAGTACTTC.

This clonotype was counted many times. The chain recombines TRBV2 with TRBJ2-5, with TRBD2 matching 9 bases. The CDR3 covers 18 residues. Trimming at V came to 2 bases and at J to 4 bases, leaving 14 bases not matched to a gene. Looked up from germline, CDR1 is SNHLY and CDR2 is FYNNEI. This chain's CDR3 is CASSERLAGRGVGETQYF. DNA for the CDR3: TGTGCCAGCAGTGAAAGGCTAGCGGGACGTGGGGTTGGAGAGACCCAGTACTTC.

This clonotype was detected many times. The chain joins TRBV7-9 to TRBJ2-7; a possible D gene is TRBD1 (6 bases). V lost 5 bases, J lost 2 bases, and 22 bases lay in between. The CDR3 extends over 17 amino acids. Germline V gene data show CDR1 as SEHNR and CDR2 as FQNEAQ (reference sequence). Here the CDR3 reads CASSGSGTSHATYEQYF. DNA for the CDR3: TGTGCCAGCAGCGGATCCGGGACAAGTCACGCCACCTACGAGCAGTACTTC.

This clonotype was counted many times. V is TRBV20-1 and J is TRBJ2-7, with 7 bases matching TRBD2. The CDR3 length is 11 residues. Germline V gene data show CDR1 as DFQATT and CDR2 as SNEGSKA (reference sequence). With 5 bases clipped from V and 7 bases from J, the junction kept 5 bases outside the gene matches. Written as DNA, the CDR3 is TGCAGTGCTCCGGCAGCGGGAGAGCAGTACTTC. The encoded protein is CSAPAAGEQYF.

Here the CDR3 reads CATRSGSSYEQYF. The DNA for the CDR3 is TGTGCCACACGGAGCGGGAGCTCCTACGAGCAGTACTTC. The chain is built from TRBV2 and TRBJ2-7, with 8 bases that match TRBD2. Germline V lookup: CDR1 SNHLY, CDR2 FYNNEI. The trim removed 10 bases at V and 0 bases at J, leaving 5 bases unmatched. This CDR3 has 13 residues.

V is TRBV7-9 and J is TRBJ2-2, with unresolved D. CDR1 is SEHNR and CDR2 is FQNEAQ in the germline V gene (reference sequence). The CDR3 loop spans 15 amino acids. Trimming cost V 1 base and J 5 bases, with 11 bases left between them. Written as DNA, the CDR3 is TGTGCCAGCAGCTTAGAGGTCATTACGACCGGGGAGCTGTTTTTT. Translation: CASSLEVITTGELFF.

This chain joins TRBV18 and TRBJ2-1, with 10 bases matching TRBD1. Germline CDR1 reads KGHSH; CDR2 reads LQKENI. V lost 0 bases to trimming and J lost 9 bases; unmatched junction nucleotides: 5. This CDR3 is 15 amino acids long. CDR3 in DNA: TGTGCCAGCTCACCACCTGACAGGGGGCAGGGTGAGCAGTTCTTC. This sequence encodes CASSPPDRGQGEQFF.

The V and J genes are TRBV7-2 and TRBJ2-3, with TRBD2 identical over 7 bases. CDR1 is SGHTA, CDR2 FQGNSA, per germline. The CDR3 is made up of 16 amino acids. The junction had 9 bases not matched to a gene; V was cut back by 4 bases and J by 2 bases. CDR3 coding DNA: TGTGCCAGCAGCTCCGAAGAAGCGGGAATCACAGATACGCAGTATTTT. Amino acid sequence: CASSSEEAGITDTQYF.

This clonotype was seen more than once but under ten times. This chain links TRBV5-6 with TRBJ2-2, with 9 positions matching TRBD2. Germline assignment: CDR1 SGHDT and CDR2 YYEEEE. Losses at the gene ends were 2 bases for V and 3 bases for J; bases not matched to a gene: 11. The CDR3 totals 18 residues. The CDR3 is CASSFAPSGIGHTGELFF. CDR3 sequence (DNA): TGTGCCAGCAGCTTTGCGCCTAGCGGGATCGGTCACACCGGGGAGCTGTTTTTT.

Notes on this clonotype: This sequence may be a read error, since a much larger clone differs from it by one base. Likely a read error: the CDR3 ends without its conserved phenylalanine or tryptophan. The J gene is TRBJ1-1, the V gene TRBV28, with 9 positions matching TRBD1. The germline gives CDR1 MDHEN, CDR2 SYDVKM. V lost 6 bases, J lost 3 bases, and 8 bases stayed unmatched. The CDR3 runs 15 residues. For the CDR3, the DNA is TGTGCCAGCAGCCAATCCTGGACAGGGGACACTGAAGCTTTCCTT. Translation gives CASSQSWTGDTEAFL.

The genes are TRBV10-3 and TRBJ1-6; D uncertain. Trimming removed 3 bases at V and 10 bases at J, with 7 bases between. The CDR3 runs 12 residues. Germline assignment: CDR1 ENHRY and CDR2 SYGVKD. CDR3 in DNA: TGTGCCATCAGTGACCCCAGCTCACCCCTCCACTTT. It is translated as CAISDPSSPLHF.

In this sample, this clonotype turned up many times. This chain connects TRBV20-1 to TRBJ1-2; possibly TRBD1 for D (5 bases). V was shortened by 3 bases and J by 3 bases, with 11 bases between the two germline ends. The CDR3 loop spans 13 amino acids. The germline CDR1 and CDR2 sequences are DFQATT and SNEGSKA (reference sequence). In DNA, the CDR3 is TGCAGTGCTAGCTTGCGGGGGGACTATGGCTACACCTTC. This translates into CSASLRGDYGYTF.

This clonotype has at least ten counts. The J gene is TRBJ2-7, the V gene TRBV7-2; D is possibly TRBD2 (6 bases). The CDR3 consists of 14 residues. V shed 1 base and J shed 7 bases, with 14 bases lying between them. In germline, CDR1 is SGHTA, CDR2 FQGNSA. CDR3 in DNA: TGTGCCAGCAGCTTAGGGGGGGTTCAGAGGGAGCAGTACTTC. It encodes CASSLGGVQREQYF.

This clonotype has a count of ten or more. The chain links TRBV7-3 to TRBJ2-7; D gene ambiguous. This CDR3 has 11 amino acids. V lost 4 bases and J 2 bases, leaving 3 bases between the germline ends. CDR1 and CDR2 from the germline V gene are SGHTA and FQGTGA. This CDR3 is CASSYTYEQYF. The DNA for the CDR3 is TGTGCCAGCAGCTACACCTACGAGCAGTACTTC.

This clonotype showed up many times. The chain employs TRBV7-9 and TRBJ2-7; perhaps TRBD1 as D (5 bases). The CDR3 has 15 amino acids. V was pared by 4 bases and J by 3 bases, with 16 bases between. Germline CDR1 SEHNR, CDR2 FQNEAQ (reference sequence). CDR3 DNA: TGTGCCAGCAGCTCCAGTACAGGCCTTCTCTACGAGCAGTACTTC. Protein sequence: CASSSSTGLLYEQYF.

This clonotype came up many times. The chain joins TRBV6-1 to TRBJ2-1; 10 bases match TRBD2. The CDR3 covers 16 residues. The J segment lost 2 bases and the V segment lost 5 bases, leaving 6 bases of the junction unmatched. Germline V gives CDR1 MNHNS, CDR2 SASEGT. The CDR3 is CASSQDSGRPYNEQFF. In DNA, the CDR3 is TGTGCCAGCAGTCAAGATAGCGGGAGGCCCTACAATGAGCAGTTCTTC.

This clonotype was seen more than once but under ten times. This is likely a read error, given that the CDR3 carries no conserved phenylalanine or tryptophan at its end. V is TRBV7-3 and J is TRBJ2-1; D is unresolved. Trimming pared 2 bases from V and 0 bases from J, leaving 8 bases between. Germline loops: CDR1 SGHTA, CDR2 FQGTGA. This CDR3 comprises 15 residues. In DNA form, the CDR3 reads TGTGCCAGCAGCTTAGAACCGAGCTCCTACAATGAGCAGTTCTCC. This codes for CASSLEPSSYNEQFS.

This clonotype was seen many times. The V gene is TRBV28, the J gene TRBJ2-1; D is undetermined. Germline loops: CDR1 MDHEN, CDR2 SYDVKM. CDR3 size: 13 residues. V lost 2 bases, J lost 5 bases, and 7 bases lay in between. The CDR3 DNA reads TGTGCCAGCAGTTTAGGCGGACACAATGAGCAGTTCTTC. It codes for CASSLGGHNEQFF.